The present TCR beta chain was sequenced within a study of T-cell reconstitution after alpha-beta-depleted transplantation in children. TCRbeta library preparation incorporated unique molecular identifiers. Each CDR3 protein gets one entry after TCRdb re-called the PCR reads with MiXCR. This sample has around 410,000 distinct CDR3 sequences; about a tenth occur once, and the top ten carry 4.5% to 6%. The CDR3 extends over 15 amino acids. Trimming removed 7 bases at V and 3 bases at J, with 16 bases between. Germline CDR1 reads WNHNN; CDR2 reads SYGVQD (reference sequence). This clonotype was picked up many times.

This sequence joins TRBV10-1 and TRBJ1-5; no clear D gene. The sequenced sample was PBMCs from the stem cell graft donor, obtained from the stem cell graft. This clonotype originated in a human donor who donated a stem cell graft to a child with acute myeloid leukemia. In DNA form, the CDR3 reads TGCGCCAGCAAGGGAGGAGTGAGGGTCAATCAGCCCCAGCATTTT. Its protein is CASKGGVRVNQPQHF.